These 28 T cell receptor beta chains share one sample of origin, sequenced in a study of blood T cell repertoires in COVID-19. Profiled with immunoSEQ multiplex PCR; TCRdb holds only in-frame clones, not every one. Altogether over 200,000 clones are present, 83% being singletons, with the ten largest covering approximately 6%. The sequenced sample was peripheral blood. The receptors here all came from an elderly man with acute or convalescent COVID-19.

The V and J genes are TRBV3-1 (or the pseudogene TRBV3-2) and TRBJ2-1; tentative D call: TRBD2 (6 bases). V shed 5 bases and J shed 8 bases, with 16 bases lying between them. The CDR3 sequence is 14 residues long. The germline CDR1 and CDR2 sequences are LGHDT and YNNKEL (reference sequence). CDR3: CASSSNAGRHEQFF. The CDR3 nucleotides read TGTGCCAGCAGCTCTAACGCGGGGCGGCATGAGCAGTTCTTC.

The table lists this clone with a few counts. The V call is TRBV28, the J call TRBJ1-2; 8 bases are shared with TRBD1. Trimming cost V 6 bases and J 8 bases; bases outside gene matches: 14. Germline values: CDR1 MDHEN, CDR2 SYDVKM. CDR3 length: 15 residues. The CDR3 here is CASRHSMGQAGGYTF. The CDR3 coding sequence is TGTGCCAGCAGGCATAGTATGGGACAGGCGGGCGGCTACACCTTC.

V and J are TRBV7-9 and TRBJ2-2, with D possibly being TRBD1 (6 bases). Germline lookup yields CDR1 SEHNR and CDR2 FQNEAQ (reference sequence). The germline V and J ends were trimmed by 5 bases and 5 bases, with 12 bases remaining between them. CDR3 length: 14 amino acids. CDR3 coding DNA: TGTGCCAGCAGCCCCAGGGGCACGACCGGGGAGCTGTTTTTT. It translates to CASSPRGTTGELFF.

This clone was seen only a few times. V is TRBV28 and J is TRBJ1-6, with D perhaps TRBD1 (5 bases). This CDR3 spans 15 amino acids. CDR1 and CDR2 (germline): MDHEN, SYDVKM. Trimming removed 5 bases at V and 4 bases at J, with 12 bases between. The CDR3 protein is CASSGALTYNSPLHF. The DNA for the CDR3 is TGTGCCAGCAGTGGGGCCTTAACTTATAATTCACCCCTCCACTTT.

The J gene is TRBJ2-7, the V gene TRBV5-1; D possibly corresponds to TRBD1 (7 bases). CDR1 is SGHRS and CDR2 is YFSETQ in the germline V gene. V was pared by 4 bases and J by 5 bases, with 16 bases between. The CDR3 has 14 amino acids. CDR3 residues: CASSQPAGGNEQYF. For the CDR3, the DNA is TGCGCCAGCAGCCAACCAGCAGGGGGGAACGAGCAGTACTTC. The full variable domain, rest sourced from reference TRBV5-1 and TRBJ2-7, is KAGVTQTPRYLIKTRGQQVTLSCSPISGHRSVSWYQQTPGQGLQFLFEYFSETQRNKGNFPGRFSGRQFSNSRSEMNVSTLELGDSALYLCASSQPAGGNEQYFGPGTRLTVT.

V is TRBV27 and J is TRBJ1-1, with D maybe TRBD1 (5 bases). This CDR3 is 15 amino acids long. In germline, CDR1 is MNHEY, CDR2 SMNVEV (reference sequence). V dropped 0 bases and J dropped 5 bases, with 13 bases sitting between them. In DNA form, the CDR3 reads TGTGCCAGCAGTTTATCTTCCCAGGGTGGGACTGAAGCTTTCTTT. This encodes CASSLSSQGGTEAFF.

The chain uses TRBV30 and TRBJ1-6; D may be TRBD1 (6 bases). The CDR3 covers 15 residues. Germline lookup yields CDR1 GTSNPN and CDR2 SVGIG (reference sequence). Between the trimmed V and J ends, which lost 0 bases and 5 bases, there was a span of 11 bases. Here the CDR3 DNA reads TGTGCCTGGAGTGTATGGGACACCGATAATTCACCCCTCCACTTT. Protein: CAWSVWDTDNSPLHF.

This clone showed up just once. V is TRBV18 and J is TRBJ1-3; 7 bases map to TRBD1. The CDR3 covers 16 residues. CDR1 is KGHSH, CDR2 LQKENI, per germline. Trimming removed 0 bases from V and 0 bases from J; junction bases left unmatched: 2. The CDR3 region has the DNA TGTGCCAGCTCACCACCAGCAGGGGGCTCTGGAAACACCATATATTTT. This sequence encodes CASSPPAGGSGNTIYF.

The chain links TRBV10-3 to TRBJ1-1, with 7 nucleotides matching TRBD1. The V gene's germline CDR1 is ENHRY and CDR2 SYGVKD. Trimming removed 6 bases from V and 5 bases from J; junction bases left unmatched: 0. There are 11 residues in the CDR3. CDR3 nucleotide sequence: TGTGCCATCAGGGGACAGACTGAAGCTTTCTTT. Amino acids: CAIRGQTEAFF.

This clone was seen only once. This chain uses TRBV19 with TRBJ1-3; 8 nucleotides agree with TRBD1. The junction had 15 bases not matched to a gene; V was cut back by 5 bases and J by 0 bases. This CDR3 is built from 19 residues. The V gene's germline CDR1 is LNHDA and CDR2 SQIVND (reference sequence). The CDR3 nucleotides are TGTGCCAGTAGTCCCCGGGACAGGCGCTTTCCGGGCTCTGGAAACACCATATATTTT. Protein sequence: CASSPRDRRFPGSGNTIYF.

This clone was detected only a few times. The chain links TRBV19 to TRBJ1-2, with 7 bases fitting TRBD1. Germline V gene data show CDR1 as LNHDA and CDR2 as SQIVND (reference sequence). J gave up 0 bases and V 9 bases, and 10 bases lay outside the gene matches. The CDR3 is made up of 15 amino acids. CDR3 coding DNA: TGTGCCAGCGAAGGGATAGGGACAGCTAACTATGGCTACACCTTC. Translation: CASEGIGTANYGYTF.

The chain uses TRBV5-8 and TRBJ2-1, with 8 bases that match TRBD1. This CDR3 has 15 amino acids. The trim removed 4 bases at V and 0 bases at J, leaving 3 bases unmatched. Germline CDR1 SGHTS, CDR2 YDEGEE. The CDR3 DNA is TGTGCCAGCAGCCACGACAGGGGCTCCTACAATGAGCAGTTCTTC. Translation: CASSHDRGSYNEQFF.

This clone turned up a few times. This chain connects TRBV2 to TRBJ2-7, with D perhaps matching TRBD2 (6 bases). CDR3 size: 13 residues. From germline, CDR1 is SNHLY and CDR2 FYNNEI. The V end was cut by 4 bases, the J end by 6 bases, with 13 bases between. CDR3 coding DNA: TGTGCCAGCAGTGGTATGGAGGGTGCCGAGCAGTACTTC. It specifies CASSGMEGAEQYF.

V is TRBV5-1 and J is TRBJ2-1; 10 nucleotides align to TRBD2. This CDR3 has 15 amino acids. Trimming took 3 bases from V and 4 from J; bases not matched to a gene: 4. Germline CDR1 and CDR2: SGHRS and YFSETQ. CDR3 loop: CASSSSTSGYNEQFF. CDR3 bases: TGCGCCAGCAGCTCGTCGACTAGCGGGTACAATGAGCAGTTCTTC.

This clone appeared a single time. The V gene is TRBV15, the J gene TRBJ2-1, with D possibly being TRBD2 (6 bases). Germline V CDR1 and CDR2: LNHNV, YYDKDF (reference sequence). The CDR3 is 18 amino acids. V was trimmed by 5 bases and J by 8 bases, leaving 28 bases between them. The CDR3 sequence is CATSEPATYSGALDEQFF. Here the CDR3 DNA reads TGTGCCACCAGCGAACCCGCCACTTATAGCGGAGCGCTCGATGAGCAGTTCTTC.

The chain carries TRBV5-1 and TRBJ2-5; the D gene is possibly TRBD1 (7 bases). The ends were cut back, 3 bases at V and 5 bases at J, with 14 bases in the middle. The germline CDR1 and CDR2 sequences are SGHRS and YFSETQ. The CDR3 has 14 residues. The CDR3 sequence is CASSWQGGVETQYF. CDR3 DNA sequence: TGCGCCAGCAGCTGGCAGGGGGGAGTCGAGACCCAGTACTTC.

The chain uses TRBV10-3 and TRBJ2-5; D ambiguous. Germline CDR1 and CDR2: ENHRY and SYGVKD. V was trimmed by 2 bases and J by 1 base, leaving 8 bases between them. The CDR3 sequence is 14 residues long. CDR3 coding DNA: TGTGCCATCAGTGAGACCGCCGGCCAAGAGACCCAGTACTTC. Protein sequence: CAISETAGQETQYF.

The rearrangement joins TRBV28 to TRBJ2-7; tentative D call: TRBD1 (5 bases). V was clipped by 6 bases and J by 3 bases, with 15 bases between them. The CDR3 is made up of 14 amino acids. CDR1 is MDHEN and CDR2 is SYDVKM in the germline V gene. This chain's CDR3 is CASRRDSARYEQYF. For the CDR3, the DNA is TGTGCCAGCAGGCGCGACAGTGCCCGCTACGAGCAGTACTTC.

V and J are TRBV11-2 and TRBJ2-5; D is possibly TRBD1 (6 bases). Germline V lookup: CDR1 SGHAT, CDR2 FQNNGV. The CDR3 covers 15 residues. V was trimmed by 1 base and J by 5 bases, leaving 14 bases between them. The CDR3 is CASSLVRGMRETQYF. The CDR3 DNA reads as TGTGCCAGCAGCTTAGTGAGGGGGATGAGGGAGACCCAGTACTTC.

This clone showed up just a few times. DNA for the CDR3: TGTGCCAGCTCACCGGGACTTTCCATGATTGGCTCTGGGGCCAACGTCCTGACTTTC. This translates into CASSPGLSMIGSGANVLTF. The chain uses TRBV18 and TRBJ2-6; D perhaps matches TRBD2 (6 bases). CDR1 KGHSH and CDR2 LQKENI come from the germline V gene. The CDR3 is made up of 19 amino acids. V lost 3 bases and J lost 0, with 18 bases in between.

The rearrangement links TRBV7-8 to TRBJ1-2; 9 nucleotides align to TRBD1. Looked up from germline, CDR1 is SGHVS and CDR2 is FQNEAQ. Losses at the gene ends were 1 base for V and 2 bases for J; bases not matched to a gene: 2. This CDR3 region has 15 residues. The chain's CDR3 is CASSLEGQGNYGYTF. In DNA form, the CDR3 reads TGTGCCAGCAGCTTAGAGGGACAGGGAAACTATGGCTACACCTTC.

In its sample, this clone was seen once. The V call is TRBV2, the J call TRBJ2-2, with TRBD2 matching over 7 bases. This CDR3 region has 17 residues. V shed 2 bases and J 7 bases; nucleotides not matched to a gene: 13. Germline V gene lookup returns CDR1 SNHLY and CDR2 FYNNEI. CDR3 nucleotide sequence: TGTGCCAGCAGTGAATGGGGAGGGACCCTGAACGGCGGGGAGCTGTTTTTT. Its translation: CASSEWGGTLNGGELFF.

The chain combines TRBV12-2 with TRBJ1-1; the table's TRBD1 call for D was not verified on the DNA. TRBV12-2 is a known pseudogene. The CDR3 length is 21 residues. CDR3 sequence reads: CASRLAWGTIPFHPAGGEAFF. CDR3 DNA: TGTGCAAGTCGCTTAGCGTGGGGGACAATCCCGTTCCACCCCGCCGGCGGTGAAGCTTTCTTT.

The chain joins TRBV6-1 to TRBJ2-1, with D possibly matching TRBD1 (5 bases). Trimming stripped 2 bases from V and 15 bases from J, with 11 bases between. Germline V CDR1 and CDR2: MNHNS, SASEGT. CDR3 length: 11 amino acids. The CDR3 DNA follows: TGTGCCAGCAGTGAACAGGGCTGGGGGTTCTTC. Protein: CASSEQGWGFF.

The CDR3 reads CASSQGLAGGPGDTQYF. CDR3 bases: TGTGCCAGCAGCCAAGGACTAGCGGGGGGCCCGGGGGATACGCAGTATTTT. The V gene is TRBV3-1 (or the pseudogene TRBV3-2), the J gene TRBJ2-3; 13 bases map to TRBD2. Germline assignment: CDR1 LGHDT and CDR2 YNNKEL (reference sequence). Unmatched junction bases numbered 7, after V lost 1 base and J lost 6 bases. The CDR3 is made up of 17 amino acids.

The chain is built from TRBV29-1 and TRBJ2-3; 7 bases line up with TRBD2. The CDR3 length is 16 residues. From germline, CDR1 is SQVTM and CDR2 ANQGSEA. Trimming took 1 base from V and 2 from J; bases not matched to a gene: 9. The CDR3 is CSVEGSGRGDTDTQYF. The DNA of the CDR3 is TGCAGCGTTGAAGGCTCTGGACGGGGGGACACAGATACGCAGTATTTT.

The CDR3 nucleotides are TGTGCCTGGAGTGAGCAGGGAGGGGTAAAAGAGACCCAGTACTTC. Protein: CAWSEQGGVKETQYF. V and J are TRBV30 and TRBJ2-5, with TRBD2 matching 7 bases. Trimming cost V 1 base and J 3 bases; bases outside gene matches: 8. In germline, CDR1 is GTSNPN, CDR2 SVGIG (reference sequence). CDR3 length: 15 amino acids.

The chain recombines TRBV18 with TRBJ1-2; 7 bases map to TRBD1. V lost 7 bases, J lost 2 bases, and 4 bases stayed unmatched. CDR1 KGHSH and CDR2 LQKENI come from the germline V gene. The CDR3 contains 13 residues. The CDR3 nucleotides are TGTGCCAGCTTACCGGACAGGAACTATGGCTACACCTTC. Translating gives CASLPDRNYGYTF.